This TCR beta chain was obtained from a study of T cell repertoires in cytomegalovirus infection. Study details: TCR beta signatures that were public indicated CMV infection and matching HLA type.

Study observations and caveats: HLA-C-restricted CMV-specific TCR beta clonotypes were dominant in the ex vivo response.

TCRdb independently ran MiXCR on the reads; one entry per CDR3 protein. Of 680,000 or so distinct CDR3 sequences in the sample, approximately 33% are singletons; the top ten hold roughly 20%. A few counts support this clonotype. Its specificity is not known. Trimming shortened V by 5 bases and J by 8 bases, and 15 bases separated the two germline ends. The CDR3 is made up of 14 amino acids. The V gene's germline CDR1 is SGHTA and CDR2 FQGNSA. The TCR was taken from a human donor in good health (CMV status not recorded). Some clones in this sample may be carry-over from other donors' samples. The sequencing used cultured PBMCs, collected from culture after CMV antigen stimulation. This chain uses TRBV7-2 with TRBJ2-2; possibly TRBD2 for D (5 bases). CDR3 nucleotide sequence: TGTGCCAGCAGCCCCGCCCTAGCTGCTGGGGAGCTGTTTTTT. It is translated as CASSPALAAGELFF. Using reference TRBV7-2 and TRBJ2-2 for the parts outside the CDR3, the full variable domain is GAGVSQSPSNKVTEKGKDVELRCDPISGHTALYWYRQSLGQGLEFLIYFQGNSAPDKSGLPSDRFSAERTGGSVSTLTIQRTQQEDSAVYLCASSPALAAGELFFGEGSRLTVL.